Below, one T cell receptor beta chain is given with its context. Exposed participants encountered a COVID-19 case during the 2 weeks preceding study entry. This entry belongs to a study of blood T cell repertoires in COVID-19. Study-wide context: In each case, the material was cDNA or gDNA derived from T cells, B-cell-depleted T cells, or PBMCs.

Germline values: CDR1 LNHDA, CDR2 SQIVND (reference sequence). CDR3 length: 14 amino acids. Germline trimming cut 8 bases from V and 4 bases from J; bases unmatched to any gene: 7. Assay used: immunoSEQ multiplex PCR; TCRdb lists only in-frame clones, some missing. The repertoire holds more than 350,000 clones, 70% to 90% seen once, with about 1.5% in the top ten. This sequence originates from a woman younger than 35 who had been exposed to COVID-19. The rearrangement links TRBV19 to TRBJ1-2, with 10 nucleotides matching TRBD1. The sample comprised PBMCs or T cells enriched from blood (not recorded which). The CDR3 region has the DNA TGTGCCAGTGGGGGACAGGGGTACGGCTATGGCTACACCTTC. Protein product: CASGGQGYGYGYTF.